This T cell receptor (beta chain) was retrieved from a study of blood T cell repertoires in COVID-19. For the study at large: The United States, Italy and Spain provided the acute and convalescent COVID-19 samples.

This clone is a singleton in its sample. This CDR3 is 14 amino acids long. J gave up 4 bases and V 3 bases, and 5 bases lay outside the gene matches. CDR1 and CDR2 (germline): SGHVS, FQNEAQ. As handled by the study authors: Nucleated cell counts were estimated from reference gene primer amplification. Using immunoSEQ multiplex PCR, the repertoire was profiled, and TCRdb retains in-frame clones only, with some absent. V, J and clone size were drawn from that table, and D and trimming were deduced from the DNA. This sample has around 110,000 clones, with around 75% found just once. The clonotype originates from a human donor with acute or convalescent COVID-19. The donor label of this sample is uncertain. Source material: peripheral blood. The rearrangement links TRBV7-8 to TRBJ2-5; 7 bases are a match to TRBD1. CDR3 region: CASSFGRQGETQYF. DNA for the CDR3: TGTGCCAGCAGCTTTGGGAGACAGGGAGAGACCCAGTACTTC.